These 27 T cell receptor beta chains were sequenced from one sample in a study of graft-versus-host responses after intestinal transplantation. This table comes from immunoSEQ multiplex PCR, and its TCRdb copy is limited to in-frame clones, with some not included. The sample holds about 21,000 clones, 56% seen once. Sequences were derived from alloreactive CD4+ T cells from a mixed lymphocyte reaction culture, sampled before intestinal transplant. Subset noted: CFSE-low proliferating T cells sorted from roughly six-day pre-transplant mixed lymphocyte reaction (GvH or HvG direction). These receptors all come from a human patient who received an intestinal transplant.

This clone was detected only a few times. The chain uses TRBV18 and TRBJ2-3; 11 bases are shared with TRBD2. Germline V gene lookup returns CDR1 KGHSH and CDR2 LQKENI. Unmatched junction bases numbered 2, after V lost 2 bases and J lost 4 bases. The CDR3 has 15 amino acids. The CDR3 reads CASSPVLAGADTQYF. The CDR3 DNA reads TGTGCCAGCTCACCAGTACTAGCGGGAGCAGATACGCAGTATTTT. The full variable domain, completed using reference TRBV18 and TRBJ2-3, is NAGVMQNPRHLVRRRGQEARLRCSPMKGHSHVYWYRQLPEEGLKFMVYLQKENIIDESGMPKERFSAEFPKEGPSILRIQQVVRGDSAAYFCASSPVLAGADTQYFGPGTRLTVL.

This chain connects TRBV9 to TRBJ1-2; the D gene is possibly TRBD1 (6 bases). Germline V gene sequence: CDR1 SGDLS, CDR2 YYNGEE. The CDR3 contains 12 residues. V lost 4 bases and J 8 bases, leaving 12 bases between the germline ends. Here the CDR3 reads CASSTDRLGYTF. The CDR3 nucleotides are TGTGCCAGCAGCACGGACAGATTGGGCTACACCTTC. The full variable domain, rest sourced from reference TRBV9 and TRBJ1-2, is DSGVTQTPKHLITATGQRVTLRCSPRSGDLSVYWYQQSLDQGLQFLIQYYNGEERAKGNILERFSAQQFPDLHSELNLSSLELGDSALYFCASSTDRLGYTFGSGTRLTVV.

This clone was recorded a few times. The chain uses TRBV4-1 and TRBJ2-2; TRBD2 agrees at 12 bases. The length of the CDR3 is 17 residues. The ends lost 3 bases at V and 6 bases at J; junction bases unmatched: 8. CDR1 and CDR2 from the germline V gene are MGHRA and YSYEKL. CDR3 nucleotides: TGCGCCAGCAGCCATGTGGTAGGACTAGCGGGACCCGGGGAGCTGTTTTTT. Translating gives CASSHVVGLAGPGELFF.

The gene calls are TRBV4-1 and TRBJ2-5; possibly TRBD2 for D (6 bases). Germline V gene data show CDR1 as MGHRA and CDR2 as YSYEKL. The V and J ends lost 0 bases and 3 bases respectively, with 11 bases between them. The CDR3 runs to 15 residues. In nucleotides, the CDR3 is TGCGCCAGCAGCCAAGATGGACTACTGAAAGAGACCCAGTACTTC. It translates to CASSQDGLLKETQYF.

Judged by abundance, this clone is medium-sized (0.01 to 0.1%). The chain is built from TRBV29-1 and TRBJ1-2; 9 bases align to TRBD1. CDR1 is SQVTM and CDR2 is ANQGSEA in the germline V gene. Trimming cost V 7 bases and J 0 bases; bases outside gene matches: 6. This CDR3 spans 14 amino acids. The CDR3 sequence is CSAPDRGTNYGYTF. The DNA of the CDR3 is TGCAGCGCTCCGGACAGGGGCACTAACTATGGCTACACCTTC. Combining the CDR3 with reference TRBV29-1 and TRBJ1-2 gives the whole variable domain SAVISQKPSRDICQRGTSLTIQCQVDSQVTMMFWYRQQPGQSLTLIATANQGSEATYESGFVIDKFPISRPNLTFSTLTVSNMSPEDSSIYLCSAPDRGTNYGYTFGSGTRLTVV.

The chain uses TRBV28 and TRBJ1-6; 7 bases fit TRBD1. The V gene's germline CDR1 is MDHEN and CDR2 SYDVKM. This CDR3 has 16 residues. Trimming at V came to 5 bases and at J to 2 bases, leaving 6 bases not matched to a gene. The DNA of the CDR3 is TGTGCCAGCAGTGCCTGGGACAGTACCTATAATTCACCCCTCCACTTT. This encodes CASSAWDSTYNSPLHF.

V is TRBV27 and J is TRBJ1-6, with D possibly being TRBD1 (5 bases). V lost 2 bases and J 10 bases, leaving 12 bases between the germline ends. The CDR3 has 14 amino acids. Germline lookup yields CDR1 MNHEY and CDR2 SMNVEV (reference sequence). Written as DNA, the CDR3 is TGTGCCAGCAGTTTACCAGGGCCTCGGTCACCCCTCCACTTT. It codes for CASSLPGPRSPLHF.

As concerns this clone: Distinct nucleotide sequences in the sample also encode this CDR3. The CDR3 sequence is CASSLLTGTEAFF. The CDR3 DNA follows: TGTGCCAGCAGCTTACTCACAGGCACTGAAGCTTTCTTT. This chain joins TRBV7-9 and TRBJ1-1; tentatively, D is TRBD1 (5 bases). V lost 2 bases to trimming and J lost 4 bases, with 8 bases between them. This CDR3 region has 13 residues. Germline loops: CDR1 SEHNR, CDR2 FQNEAQ (reference sequence).

J is TRBJ2-1 and V is TRBV9; 9 bases fit TRBD2. This CDR3 contains 16 residues. The J segment lost 8 bases and the V segment lost 0 bases, leaving 9 bases of the junction unmatched. Germline V gives CDR1 SGDLS, CDR2 YYNGEE. As DNA, the CDR3 is TGTGCCAGCAGCGTAGGTAATAGCGGGAGCGCCGATGAGCAGTTCTTC. This translates into CASSVGNSGSADEQFF. Combining the CDR3 with reference TRBV9 and TRBJ2-1 gives the whole variable domain DSGVTQTPKHLITATGQRVTLRCSPRSGDLSVYWYQQSLDQGLQFLIQYYNGEERAKGNILERFSAQQFPDLHSELNLSSLELGDSALYFCASSVGNSGSADEQFFGPGTRLTVL.

The V and J genes are TRBV5-1 and TRBJ2-7; a possible D gene is TRBD1 (6 bases). The V end lost 4 bases, the J end lost 1 base, and 9 bases lay between the germline ends. Germline values: CDR1 SGHRS, CDR2 YFSETQ. CDR3 length: 13 amino acids. The CDR3 DNA reads TGCGCCAGCAGCAACGGACAGTCCTACGAGCAGTACTTC. It yields the protein CASSNGQSYEQYF.

The sample holds a few counts of this clone. The chain uses TRBV9 and TRBJ2-7; D might be TRBD2 (7 bases). Trimming took off 0 bases at V and 0 bases at J, with 10 bases between the two ends. CDR3 length equals 15 residues. Germline CDR1 reads SGDLS; CDR2 reads YYNGEE. The CDR3 sequence: CASSVVRGASYEQYF. The DNA for the CDR3 is TGTGCCAGCAGCGTAGTTCGGGGGGCCTCCTACGAGCAGTACTTC.

The rearrangement links TRBV7-2 to TRBJ2-5; possibly TRBD1 for D (7 bases). Trimming pared 5 bases from V and 5 bases from J, leaving 15 bases between. CDR1 is SGHTA and CDR2 is FQGNSA in the germline V gene. The length of the CDR3 is 14 residues. The CDR3 nucleotides read TGTGCCAGCAGCCCCCAGGGGGGTCATGAGACCCAGTACTTC. This codes for CASSPQGGHETQYF.

The gene calls are TRBV19 and TRBJ1-2, with D perhaps TRBD1 (6 bases). The germline V gene has CDR1 LNHDA and CDR2 SQIVND (reference sequence). This CDR3 spans 15 amino acids. V lost 6 bases and J 6 bases, leaving 20 bases between the germline ends. The CDR3 sequence is CASSKRLAGADGYTF. The CDR3 nucleotides are TGTGCCAGTAGCAAACGACTGGCAGGGGCGGATGGCTACACCTTC.

This sequence joins TRBV14 and TRBJ1-2; 8 positions match TRBD1. V trimming: 5 bases; J trimming: 5 bases; junction bases outside the gene matches: 1. The CDR3 runs 12 residues. The germline V gene encodes CDR1 SGHDN and CDR2 FVKESK. CDR3 nucleotides: TGTGCCAGCAGCGGACAGGGTTATGGCTACACCTTC. As protein: CASSGQGYGYTF.

The rearrangement links TRBV18 to TRBJ1-2, with a tentative D call TRBD1 (5 bases). Trimming pared 1 base from V and 4 bases from J, leaving 7 bases between. Looked up from germline, CDR1 is KGHSH and CDR2 is LQKENI. The CDR3 runs 13 residues. The CDR3: CASSPLDSYGYTF. As DNA, the CDR3 is TGTGCCAGCTCACCACTAGACAGCTATGGCTACACCTTC.

This clone was counted once. The gene calls are TRBV30 and TRBJ1-1; TRBD1 matches 8 bases. The ends lost 2 bases at V and 5 bases at J; junction bases unmatched: 7. The CDR3 consists of 14 residues. Germline CDR1 is GTSNPN and CDR2 is SVGIG (reference sequence). CDR3 sequence reads: CAWSRTGGLTEAFF. CDR3 nucleotides: TGTGCCTGGAGTCGCACAGGGGGATTGACTGAAGCTTTCTTT.

This clone showed up just a few times. V is TRBV5-5 and J is TRBJ1-2; TRBD1 agrees at 7 bases. J gave up 7 bases and V 2 bases, and 5 bases lay outside the gene matches. CDR1 SGHKS and CDR2 YYEKEE come from the germline V gene (reference sequence). The CDR3 runs 13 residues. CDR3 sequence: CASSLARQGGYTF. The CDR3 DNA sequence: TGTGCCAGCAGCTTAGCCCGACAGGGTGGCTACACCTTC.

The CDR3 sequence is CASSLRLYGYTF. The DNA of the CDR3 is TGTGCCAGCAGCTTACGACTCTATGGCTACACCTTC. The rearrangement uses TRBV7-2 and TRBJ1-2; D not resolved. V was shortened by 2 bases and J by 4 bases, with 5 bases between the two germline ends. Per the germline V gene, CDR1 is SGHTA and CDR2 is FQGNSA. The CDR3 runs to 12 residues.

The V and J genes are TRBV5-4 and TRBJ2-1; D possibly corresponds to TRBD1 (5 bases). Trimming removed 2 bases at V and 0 bases at J, with 12 bases between. The germline V gene has CDR1 SGHNT and CDR2 YYREEE (reference sequence). The length of the CDR3 is 16 residues. CDR3 amino acids: CASSLIRGNSYNEQFF. The CDR3 region has the DNA TGTGCCAGCAGCTTAATTAGGGGAAACTCCTACAATGAGCAGTTCTTC.

In its sample, this clone was seen once. This sequence joins TRBV30 and TRBJ2-7; D gene uncertain. Per the germline V gene, CDR1 is GTSNPN and CDR2 is SVGIG (reference sequence). V was cut by 0 bases and J by 1 base, with 7 bases left in between. There are 13 residues in the CDR3. The CDR3 DNA follows: TGTGCCTGGAGTGTACAATCTTCCTACGAGCAGTACTTC. Its protein is CAWSVQSSYEQYF.

In its sample, this clone is medium-sized. The chain combines TRBV10-2 with TRBJ2-1, with 14 bases lining up with TRBD2. Germline V CDR1 and CDR2: WSHSY, SAAADI. Trimming cost V 7 bases and J 9 bases; bases outside gene matches: 8. CDR3 length equals 15 residues. The CDR3 reads CASIKGTSGSSEQFF. The CDR3 nucleotides are TGCGCCAGCATCAAAGGGACTAGCGGGAGCAGTGAGCAGTTCTTC.

For the CDR3, the DNA is TGCGCCAGCAGCCCTGGGACTACTAGAGAGACCCAGTACTTC. Protein sequence: CASSPGTTRETQYF. V gene TRBV5-1 combines with J gene TRBJ2-5, with 7 bases aligning to TRBD2. Germline CDR1 reads SGHRS; CDR2 reads YFSETQ. The CDR3 is 14 residues long. V lost 4 bases to trimming and J lost 4 bases; unmatched junction nucleotides: 7.

The rearrangement links TRBV14 to TRBJ2-2, with 9 positions matching TRBD2. With V trimmed by 4 bases and J by 4 bases, 10 bases remained unmatched. Per germline, CDR1 SGHDN and CDR2 FVKESK. The CDR3 has 17 amino acids. The CDR3 DNA reads as TGTGCCAGCAGCCGCACAACTAGCGGGCGATTCACCGGGGAGCTGTTTTTT. Amino acids: CASSRTTSGRFTGELFF.

This sequence joins TRBV18 and TRBJ2-5; 9 bases match TRBD1. After removal of 2 bases from V and 4 bases from J, the junction contained 5 bases not matched to a gene. Germline V CDR1 and CDR2: KGHSH, LQKENI. The CDR3 has 15 amino acids. CDR3 protein: CASSPGDRGRETQYF. The CDR3 bases are TGTGCCAGCTCACCAGGAGACAGGGGGAGAGAGACCCAGTACTTC.

The gene calls are TRBV19 and TRBJ1-5; TRBD1 aligns across 7 bases. The V segment lost 5 bases and the J segment 6 bases; nucleotides outside the gene matches: 4. There are 13 residues in the CDR3. Germline CDR1 LNHDA, CDR2 SQIVND (reference sequence). Here the CDR3 DNA reads TGTGCCAGTAGTGATCAGGGGGGTCAGCCCCAGCATTTT. Encoded protein: CASSDQGGQPQHF.

Comments on this clone: One end of the junction varies from germline; a read error may be responsible. Other DNA variants within this sample encode the same CDR3. The V and J genes are TRBV7-2 and TRBJ2-7; tentatively, D is TRBD1 (6 bases). Germline CDR1 reads SGHTA; CDR2 reads FQGNSA. The CDR3 spans 13 residues. The CDR3 here is CASSLGQSGEQYF. CDR3 sequence (DNA): TGTGCCAGCAGCCTGGGACAATCAGGCGAGCAGTACTTT.

V gene TRBV19 combines with J gene TRBJ1-1; D might be TRBD1 (6 bases). Per the germline V gene, CDR1 is LNHDA and CDR2 is SQIVND (reference sequence). The CDR3 is 14 residues long. V was cut by 6 bases and J by 2 bases, with 13 bases left in between. The CDR3 reads CASRQRQANTEAFF. CDR3 coding DNA: TGTGCCAGTAGACAGAGACAGGCTAACACTGAAGCTTTCTTT.